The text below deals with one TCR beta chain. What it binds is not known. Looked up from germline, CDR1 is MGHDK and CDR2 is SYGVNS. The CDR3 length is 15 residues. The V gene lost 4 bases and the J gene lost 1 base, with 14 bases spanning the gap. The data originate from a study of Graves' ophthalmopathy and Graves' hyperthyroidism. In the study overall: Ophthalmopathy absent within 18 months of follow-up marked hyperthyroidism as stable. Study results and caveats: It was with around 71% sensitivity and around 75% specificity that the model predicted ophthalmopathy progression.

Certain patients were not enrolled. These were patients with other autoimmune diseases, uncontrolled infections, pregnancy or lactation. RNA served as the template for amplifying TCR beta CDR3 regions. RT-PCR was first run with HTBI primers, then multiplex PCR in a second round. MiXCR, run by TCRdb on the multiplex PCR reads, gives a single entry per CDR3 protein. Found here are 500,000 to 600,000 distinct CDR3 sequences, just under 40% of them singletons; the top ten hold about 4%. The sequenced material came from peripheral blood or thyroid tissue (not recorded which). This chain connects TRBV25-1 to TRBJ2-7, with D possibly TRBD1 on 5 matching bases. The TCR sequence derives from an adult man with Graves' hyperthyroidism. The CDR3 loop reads CASSATETESYEQYF. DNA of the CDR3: TGTGCCAGCAGTGCTACAGAGACAGAGTCCTACGAGCAGTACTTC.